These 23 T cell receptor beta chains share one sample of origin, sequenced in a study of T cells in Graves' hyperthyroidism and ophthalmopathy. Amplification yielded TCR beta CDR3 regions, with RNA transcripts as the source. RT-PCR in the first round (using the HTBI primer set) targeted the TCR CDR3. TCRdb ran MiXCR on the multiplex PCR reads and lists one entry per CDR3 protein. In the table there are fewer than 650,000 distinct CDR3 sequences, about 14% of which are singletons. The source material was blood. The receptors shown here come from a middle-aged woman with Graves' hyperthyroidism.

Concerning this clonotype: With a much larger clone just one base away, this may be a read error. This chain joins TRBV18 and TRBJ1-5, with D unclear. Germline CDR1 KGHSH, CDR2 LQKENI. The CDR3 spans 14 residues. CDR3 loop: CARSPPSGNQPQHF. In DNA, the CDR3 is TGTGCCCGCTCACCACCGTCCGGTAATCAGCCCCAGCATTTT. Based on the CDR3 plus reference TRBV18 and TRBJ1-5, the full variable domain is NAGVMQNPRHLVRRRGQEARLRCSPMKGHSHVYWYRQLPEEGLKFMVYLQKENIIDESGMPKERFSAEFPKEGPSILRIQQVVRGDSAAYFCARSPPSGNQPQHFGDGTRLSIL.

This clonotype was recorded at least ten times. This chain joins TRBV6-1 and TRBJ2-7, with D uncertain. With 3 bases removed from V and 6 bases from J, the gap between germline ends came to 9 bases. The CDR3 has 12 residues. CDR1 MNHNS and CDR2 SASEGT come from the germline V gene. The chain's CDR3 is CASSDQDLEQYF. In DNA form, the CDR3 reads TGTGCCAGCAGTGATCAGGATCTCGAGCAGTACTTC.

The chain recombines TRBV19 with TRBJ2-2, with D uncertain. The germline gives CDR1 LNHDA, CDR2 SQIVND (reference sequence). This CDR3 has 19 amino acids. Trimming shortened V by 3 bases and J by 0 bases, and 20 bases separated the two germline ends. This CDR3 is CASSMAGVLAATNTGELFF. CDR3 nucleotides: TGTGCCAGTAGTATGGCTGGGGTACTGGCAGCCACGAACACCGGGGAGCTGTTTTTT.

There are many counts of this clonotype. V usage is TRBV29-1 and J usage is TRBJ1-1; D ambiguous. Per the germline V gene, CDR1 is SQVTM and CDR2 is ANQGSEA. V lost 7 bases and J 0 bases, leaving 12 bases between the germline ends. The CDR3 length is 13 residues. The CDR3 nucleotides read TGCAGCGCCAGACACGGACTGAACACTGAAGCTTTCTTT. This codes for CSARHGLNTEAFF.

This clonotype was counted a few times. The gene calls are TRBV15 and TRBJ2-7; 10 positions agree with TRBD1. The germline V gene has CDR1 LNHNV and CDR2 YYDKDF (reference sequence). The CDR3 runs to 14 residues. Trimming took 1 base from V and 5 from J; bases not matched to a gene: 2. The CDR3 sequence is CATSRGGTGDEQYF. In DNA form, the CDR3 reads TGTGCCACCAGCAGAGGAGGGACAGGGGACGAGCAGTACTTC. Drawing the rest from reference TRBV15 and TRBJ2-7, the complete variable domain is DAMVIQNPRYQVTQFGKPVTLSCSQTLNHNVMYWYQQKSSQAPKLLFHYYDKDFNNEADTPDNFQSRRPNTSFCFLDIRSPGLGDTAMYLCATSRGGTGDEQYFGPGTRLTVT.

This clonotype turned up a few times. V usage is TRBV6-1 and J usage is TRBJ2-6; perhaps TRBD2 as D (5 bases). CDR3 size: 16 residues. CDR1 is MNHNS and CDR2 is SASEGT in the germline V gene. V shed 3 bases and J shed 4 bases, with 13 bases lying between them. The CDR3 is CASSDNGIAGANVLTF. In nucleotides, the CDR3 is TGTGCCAGCAGTGACAACGGGATAGCCGGGGCCAACGTCCTGACTTTC.

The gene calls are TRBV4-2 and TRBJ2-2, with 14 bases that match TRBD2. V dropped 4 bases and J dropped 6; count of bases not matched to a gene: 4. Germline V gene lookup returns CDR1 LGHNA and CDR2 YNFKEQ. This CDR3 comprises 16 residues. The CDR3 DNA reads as TGTGCCAGCAGCCGGCGACTAGCGGGAGGGCCCGGGGAGCTGTTTTTT. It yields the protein CASSRRLAGGPGELFF.

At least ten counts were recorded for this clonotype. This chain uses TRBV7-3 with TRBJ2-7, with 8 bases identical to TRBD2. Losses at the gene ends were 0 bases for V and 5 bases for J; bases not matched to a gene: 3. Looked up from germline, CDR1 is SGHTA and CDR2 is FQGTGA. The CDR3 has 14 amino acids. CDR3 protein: CASSLTAGVHEQYF. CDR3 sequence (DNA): TGTGCCAGCAGCTTAACAGCGGGAGTCCACGAGCAGTACTTC.

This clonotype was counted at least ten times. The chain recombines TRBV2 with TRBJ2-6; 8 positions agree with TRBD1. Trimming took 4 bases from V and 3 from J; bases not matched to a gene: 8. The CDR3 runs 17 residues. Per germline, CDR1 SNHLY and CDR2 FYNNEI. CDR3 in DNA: TGTGCCAGCAGTGTCTTTCAGGGGGCTGGTGGGGCCAACGTCCTGACTTTC. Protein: CASSVFQGAGGANVLTF. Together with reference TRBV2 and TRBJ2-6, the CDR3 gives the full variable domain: EPEVTQTPSHQVTQMGQEVILRCVPISNHLYFYWYRQILGQKVEFLVSFYNNEISEKSEIFDDQFSVERPDGSNFTLKIRSTKLEDSAMYFCASSVFQGAGGANVLTFGAGSRLTVL.

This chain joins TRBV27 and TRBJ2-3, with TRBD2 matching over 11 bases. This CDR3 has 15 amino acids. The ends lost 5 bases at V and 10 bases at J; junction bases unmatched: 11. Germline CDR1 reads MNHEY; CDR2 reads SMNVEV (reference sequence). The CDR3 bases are TGTGCCAGCAGTCTCCAGACTAGCGGGGCTTCATCGCAGTATTTT. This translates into CASSLQTSGASSQYF.

The CDR3 coding sequence is TGTGCCAGCAGCCTACAGGCCCTGAAAGCTTTCTTT. Translated, it gives CASSLQALKAFF. The chain carries TRBV2 and TRBJ1-1; TRBD1 is a possible D gene (5 bases). With 6 bases removed from V and 9 bases from J, the gap between germline ends came to 14 bases. The CDR3 extends over 12 amino acids. Germline V lookup: CDR1 SNHLY, CDR2 FYNNEI.

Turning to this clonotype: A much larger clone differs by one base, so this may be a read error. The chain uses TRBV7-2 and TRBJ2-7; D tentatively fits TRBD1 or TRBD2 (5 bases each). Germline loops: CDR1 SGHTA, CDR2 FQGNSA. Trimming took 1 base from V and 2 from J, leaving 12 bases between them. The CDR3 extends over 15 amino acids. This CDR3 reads CASSLVGRAAYEQYF. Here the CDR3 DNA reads TGTGCCAGCAGCTTAGTGGGACGGGCGGCCTACGAGCAGTACTTC.

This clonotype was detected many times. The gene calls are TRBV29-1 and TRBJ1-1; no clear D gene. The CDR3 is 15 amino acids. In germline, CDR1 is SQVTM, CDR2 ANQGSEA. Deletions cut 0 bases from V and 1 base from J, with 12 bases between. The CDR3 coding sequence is TGCAGCGTTGAAGAGGTTTGGGATACGAACACTGAAGCTTTCTTT. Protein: CSVEEVWDTNTEAFF.

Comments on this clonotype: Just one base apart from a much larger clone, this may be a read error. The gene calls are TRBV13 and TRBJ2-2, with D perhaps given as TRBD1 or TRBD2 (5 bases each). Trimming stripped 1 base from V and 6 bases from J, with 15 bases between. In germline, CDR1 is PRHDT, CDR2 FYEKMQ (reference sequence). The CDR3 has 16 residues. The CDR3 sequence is CASSLDGGQNAGELFF. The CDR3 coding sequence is TGTGCCAGCAGCTTAGATGGAGGACAAAACGCCGGGGAGCTGTTTTTT.

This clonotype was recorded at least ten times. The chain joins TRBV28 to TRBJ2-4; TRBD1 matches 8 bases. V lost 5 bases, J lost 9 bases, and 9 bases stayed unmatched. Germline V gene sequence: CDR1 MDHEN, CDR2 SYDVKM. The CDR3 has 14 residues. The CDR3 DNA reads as TGTGCCAGCAGTCCGACAGGGGCGATAAGCATTCAGTACTTC. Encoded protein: CASSPTGAISIQYF.

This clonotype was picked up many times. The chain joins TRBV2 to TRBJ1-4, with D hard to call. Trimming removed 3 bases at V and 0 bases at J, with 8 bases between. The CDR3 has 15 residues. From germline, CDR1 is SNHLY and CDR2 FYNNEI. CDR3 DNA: TGTGCCAGCAGTGAGCAGACTGCAACTAATGAAAAACTGTTTTTT. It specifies CASSEQTATNEKLFF. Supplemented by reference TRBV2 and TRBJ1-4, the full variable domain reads EPEVTQTPSHQVTQMGQEVILRCVPISNHLYFYWYRQILGQKVEFLVSFYNNEISEKSEIFDDQFSVERPDGSNFTLKIRSTKLEDSAMYFCASSEQTATNEKLFFGSGTQLSVL.

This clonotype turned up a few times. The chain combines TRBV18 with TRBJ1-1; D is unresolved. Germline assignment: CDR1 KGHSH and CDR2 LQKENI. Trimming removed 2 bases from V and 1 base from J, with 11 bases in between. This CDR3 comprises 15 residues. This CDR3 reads CASSPVLTPNTEAFF. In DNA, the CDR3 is TGTGCCAGCTCACCAGTTTTGACTCCGAACACTGAAGCTTTCTTT.

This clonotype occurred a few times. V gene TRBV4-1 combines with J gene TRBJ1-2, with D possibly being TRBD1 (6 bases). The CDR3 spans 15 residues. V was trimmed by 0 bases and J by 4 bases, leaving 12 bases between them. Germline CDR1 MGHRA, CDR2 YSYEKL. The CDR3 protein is CASSQDDRTGYGYTF. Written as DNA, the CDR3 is TGCGCCAGCAGCCAAGACGACAGGACTGGCTATGGCTACACCTTC.

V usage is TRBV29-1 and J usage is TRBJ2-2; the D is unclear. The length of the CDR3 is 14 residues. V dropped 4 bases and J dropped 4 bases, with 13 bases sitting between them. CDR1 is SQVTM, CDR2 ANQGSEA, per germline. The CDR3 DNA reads TGCAGCGTTGCTGGGTGGCCCGCCACCGGGGAGCTGTTTTTT. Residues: CSVAGWPATGELFF.

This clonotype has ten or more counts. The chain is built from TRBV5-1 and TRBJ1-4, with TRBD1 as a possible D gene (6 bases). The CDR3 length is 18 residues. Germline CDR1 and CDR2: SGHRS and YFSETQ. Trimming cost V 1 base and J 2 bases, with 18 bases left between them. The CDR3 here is CASSLRPRGTSTNEKLFF. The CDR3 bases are TGCGCCAGCAGCTTGCGACCGAGGGGGACGTCGACTAATGAAAAACTGTTTTTT.

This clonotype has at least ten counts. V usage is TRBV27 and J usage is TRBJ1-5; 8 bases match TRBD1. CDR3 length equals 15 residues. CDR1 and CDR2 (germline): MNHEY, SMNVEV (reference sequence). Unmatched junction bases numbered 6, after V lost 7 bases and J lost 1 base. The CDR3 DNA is TGTGCCAGCACCTCGGACAGGGCAAGCAATCAGCCCCAGCATTTT. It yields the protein CASTSDRASNQPQHF.

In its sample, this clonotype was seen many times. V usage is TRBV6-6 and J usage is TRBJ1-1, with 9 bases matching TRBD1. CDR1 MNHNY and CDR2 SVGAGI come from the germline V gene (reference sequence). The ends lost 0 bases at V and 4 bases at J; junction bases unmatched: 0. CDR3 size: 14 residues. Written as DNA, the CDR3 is TGTGCCAGCAGTTACTCGGACAGGGGCACTGAAGCTTTCTTT. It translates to CASSYSDRGTEAFF.

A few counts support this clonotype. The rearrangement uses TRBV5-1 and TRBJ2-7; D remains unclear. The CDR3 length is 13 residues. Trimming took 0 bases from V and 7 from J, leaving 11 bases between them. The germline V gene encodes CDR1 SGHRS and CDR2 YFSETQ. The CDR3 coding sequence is TGCGCCAGCAGCTTGGTACCGACGGAGGAGCAGTACTTC. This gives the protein CASSLVPTEEQYF. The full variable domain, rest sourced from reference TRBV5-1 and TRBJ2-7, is KAGVTQTPRYLIKTRGQQVTLSCSPISGHRSVSWYQQTPGQGLQFLFEYFSETQRNKGNFPGRFSGRQFSNSRSEMNVSTLELGDSALYLCASSLVPTEEQYFGPGTRLTVT.